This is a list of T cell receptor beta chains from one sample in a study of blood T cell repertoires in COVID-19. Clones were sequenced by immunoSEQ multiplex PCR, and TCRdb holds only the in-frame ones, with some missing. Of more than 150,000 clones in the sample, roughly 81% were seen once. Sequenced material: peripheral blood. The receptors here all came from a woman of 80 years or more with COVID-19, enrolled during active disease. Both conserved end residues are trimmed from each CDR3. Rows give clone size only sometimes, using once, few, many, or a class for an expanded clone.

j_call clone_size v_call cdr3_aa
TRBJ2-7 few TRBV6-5 ASSYGQGGEQY
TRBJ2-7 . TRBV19 ASWGGTYEQY
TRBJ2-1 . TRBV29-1 SVGLGTSGSNEQF
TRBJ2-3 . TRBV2 ASSEWSGLADTQY
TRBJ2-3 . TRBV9 ASSPIPGQAQY
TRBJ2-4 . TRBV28 ASSFPIRQGRNIQY
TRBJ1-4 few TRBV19 ASLDSFNEKLF
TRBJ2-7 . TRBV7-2 ASSPGLLPYEQY
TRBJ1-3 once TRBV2 ASSGPRGQHTIY
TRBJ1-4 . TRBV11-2 ASSPTGQNEKLF
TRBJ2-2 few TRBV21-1 ASSKSCGSGDTGELF
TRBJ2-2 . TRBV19 ASSLGGTNTGELF
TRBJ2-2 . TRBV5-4 ASSLLAGNTGELF
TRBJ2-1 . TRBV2 ASGGYNEQF
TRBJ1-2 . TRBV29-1 SVEDKVGGLT
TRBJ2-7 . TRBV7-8 ASSSDRGALYEQY
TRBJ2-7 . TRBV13 ASSLGQPGQGAGEQY
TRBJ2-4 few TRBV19 ASSIDRDRVNIQY
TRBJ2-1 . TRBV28 ASSLPRGSPKF
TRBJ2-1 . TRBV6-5 ASSHETGGYEQF
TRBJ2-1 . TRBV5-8 ASSSPRAGINEQF
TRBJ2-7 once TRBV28 ASRRGGTYEQY
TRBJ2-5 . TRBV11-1 ASSRLTGGFETQY
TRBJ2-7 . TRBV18 ASSPPSGTYEQY
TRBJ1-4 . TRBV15 ATSRGGNEKLF
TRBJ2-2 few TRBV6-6 ASSSGGTGELF
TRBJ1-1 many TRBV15 ATSRRSGATEAF
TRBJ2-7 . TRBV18 ASSPGTTEQY
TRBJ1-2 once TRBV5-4 ASSLAQSGGYT
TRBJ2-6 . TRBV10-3 ATSGTGTSGRAGANVLT
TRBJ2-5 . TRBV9 ASSGQGYETQY